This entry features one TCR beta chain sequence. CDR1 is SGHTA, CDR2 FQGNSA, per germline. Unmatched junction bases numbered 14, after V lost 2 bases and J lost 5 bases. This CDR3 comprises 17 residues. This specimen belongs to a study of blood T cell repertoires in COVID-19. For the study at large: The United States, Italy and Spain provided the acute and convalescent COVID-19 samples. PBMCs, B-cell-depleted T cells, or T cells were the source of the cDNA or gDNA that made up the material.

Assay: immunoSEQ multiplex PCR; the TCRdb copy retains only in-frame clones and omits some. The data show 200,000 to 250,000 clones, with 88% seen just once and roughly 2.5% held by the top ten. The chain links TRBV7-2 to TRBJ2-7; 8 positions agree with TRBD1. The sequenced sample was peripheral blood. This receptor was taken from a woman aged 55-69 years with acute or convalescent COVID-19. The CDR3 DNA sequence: TGTGCCAGCAGCTTACTCCCCGGCTGGACAGGGACCGACGAGCAGTACTTC. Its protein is CASSLLPGWTGTDEQYF.